The present entry profiles one T cell receptor (beta chain) with its context. The CDR3 runs 15 residues. Patients at the Seattle site were enrolled during active infection and followed longitudinally. This record belongs to a study of blood T cell repertoires in COVID-19. Libraries were prepared by immunoSEQ multiplex PCR; TCRdb keeps only in-frame clonotypes and omits some of them. The sample yields 150,000 to 200,000 clones, roughly 89% seen once. The TCR was taken from a woman in her 70s with COVID-19, enrolled during active disease. The sequenced sample was peripheral blood. The chain is built from TRBV21-1 and TRBJ1-5; the table's D call, TRBD1, has no DNA check behind it. TRBV21-1 counts as a pseudogene. DNA for the CDR3: TGTGCCAGCAGCAAAGTGTGGACAGGCAATCAGCCCCAGCATTTT. Its protein product is CASSKVWTGNQPQHF.